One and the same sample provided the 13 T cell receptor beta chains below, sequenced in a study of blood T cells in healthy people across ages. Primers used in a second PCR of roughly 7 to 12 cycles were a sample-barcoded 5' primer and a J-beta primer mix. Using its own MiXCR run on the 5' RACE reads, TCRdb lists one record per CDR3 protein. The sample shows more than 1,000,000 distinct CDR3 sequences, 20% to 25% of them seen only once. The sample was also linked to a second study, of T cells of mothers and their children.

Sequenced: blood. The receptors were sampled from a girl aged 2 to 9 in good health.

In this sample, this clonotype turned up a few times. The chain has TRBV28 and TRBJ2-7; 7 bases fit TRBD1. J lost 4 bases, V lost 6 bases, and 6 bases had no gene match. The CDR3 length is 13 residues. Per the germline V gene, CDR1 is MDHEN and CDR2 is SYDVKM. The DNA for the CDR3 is TGTGCCAGCAGGTCAACAGGGGAGTACGAGCAGTACTTC. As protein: CASRSTGEYEQYF.

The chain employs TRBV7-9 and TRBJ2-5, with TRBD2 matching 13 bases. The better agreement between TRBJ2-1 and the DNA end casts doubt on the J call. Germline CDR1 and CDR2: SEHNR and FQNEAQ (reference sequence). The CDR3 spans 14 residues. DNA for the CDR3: TGTGCCAGCAGCTTAACTAGCGGGAGGGGTGAGCAGTTCTTC. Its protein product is CASSLTSGRGEQFF.

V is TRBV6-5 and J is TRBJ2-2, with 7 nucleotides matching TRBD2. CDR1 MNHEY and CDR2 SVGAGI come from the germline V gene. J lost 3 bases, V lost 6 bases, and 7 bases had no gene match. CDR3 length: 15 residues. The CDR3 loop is CASSLGGSYTGELFF. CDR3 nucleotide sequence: TGTGCCAGCAGCCTCGGGGGGTCCTACACCGGGGAGCTGTTTTTT.

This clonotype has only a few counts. The CDR3 DNA is TGTGCCAGCAGCTCCGGGACAGGCGCCCACGAGCAGTACTTC. This codes for CASSSGTGAHEQYF. The chain uses TRBV7-9 and TRBJ2-7, with 8 positions matching TRBD1. CDR3 length: 14 residues. The V and J ends lost 4 bases and 5 bases, in that order; junction bases with no gene match: 7. Looked up from germline, CDR1 is SEHNR and CDR2 is FQNEAQ (reference sequence).

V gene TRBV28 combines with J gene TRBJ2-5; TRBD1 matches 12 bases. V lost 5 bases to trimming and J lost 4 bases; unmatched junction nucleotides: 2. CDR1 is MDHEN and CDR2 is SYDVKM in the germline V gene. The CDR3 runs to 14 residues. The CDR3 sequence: CASSGTGGVETQYF. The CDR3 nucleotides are TGTGCCAGCAGTGGGACAGGGGGCGTAGAGACCCAGTACTTC. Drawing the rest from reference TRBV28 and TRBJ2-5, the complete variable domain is DVKVTQSSRYLVKRTGEKVFLECVQDMDHENMFWYRQDPGLGLRLIYFSYDVKMKEKGDIPEGYSVSREKKERFSLILESASTNQTSMYLCASSGTGGVETQYFGPGTRLLVL.

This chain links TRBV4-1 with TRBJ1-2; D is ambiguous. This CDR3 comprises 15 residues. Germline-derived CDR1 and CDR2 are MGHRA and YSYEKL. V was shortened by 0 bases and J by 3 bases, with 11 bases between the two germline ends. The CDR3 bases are TGCGCCAGCAGCCAAGATCAAGCAGACTACTATGGCTACACCTTC. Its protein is CASSQDQADYYGYTF.

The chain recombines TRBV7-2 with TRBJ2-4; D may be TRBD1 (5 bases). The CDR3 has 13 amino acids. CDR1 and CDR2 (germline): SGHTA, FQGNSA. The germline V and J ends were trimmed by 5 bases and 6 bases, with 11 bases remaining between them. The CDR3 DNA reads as TGTGCCAGCAGCCGCGACAGACCAAACATTCAGTACTTC. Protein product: CASSRDRPNIQYF. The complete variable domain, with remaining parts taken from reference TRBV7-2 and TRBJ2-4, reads GAGVSQSPSNKVTEKGKDVELRCDPISGHTALYWYRQSLGQGLEFLIYFQGNSAPDKSGLPSDRFSAERTGGSVSTLTIQRTQQEDSAVYLCASSRDRPNIQYFGAGTRLSVL.

CDR3 region: CASSLRQGEIRELFF. In nucleotides, the CDR3 is TGTGCCAGCAGCTTAAGGCAGGGGGAGATTCGGGAGCTGTTTTTT. The chain joins TRBV7-9 to TRBJ2-2, with TRBD1 matching over 7 bases. Germline lookup yields CDR1 SEHNR and CDR2 FQNEAQ (reference sequence). The CDR3 length is 15 residues. V lost 2 bases and J lost 9; bases outside the gene matches: 9.

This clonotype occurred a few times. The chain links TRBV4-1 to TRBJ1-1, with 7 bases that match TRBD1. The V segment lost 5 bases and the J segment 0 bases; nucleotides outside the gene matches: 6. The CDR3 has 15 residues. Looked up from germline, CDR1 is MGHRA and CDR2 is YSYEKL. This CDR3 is CASSTTDRVNTEAFF. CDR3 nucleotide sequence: TGCGCCAGCAGCACTACCGACAGGGTGAACACTGAAGCTTTCTTT.

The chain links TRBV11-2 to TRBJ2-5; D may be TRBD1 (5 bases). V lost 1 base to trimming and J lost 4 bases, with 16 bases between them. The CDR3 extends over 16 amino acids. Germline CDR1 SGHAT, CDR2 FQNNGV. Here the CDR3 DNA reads TGTGCCAGCAGCTTAGGCCTTGAAGGGGAAAGAGAGACCCAGTACTTC. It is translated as CASSLGLEGERETQYF.

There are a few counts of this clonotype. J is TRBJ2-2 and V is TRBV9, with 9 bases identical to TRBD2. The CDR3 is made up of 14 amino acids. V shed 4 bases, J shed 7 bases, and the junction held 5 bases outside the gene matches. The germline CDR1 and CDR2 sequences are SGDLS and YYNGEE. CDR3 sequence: CASSLGTSLGELFF. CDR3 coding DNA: TGTGCCAGCAGCCTCGGGACTAGCCTCGGGGAGCTGTTTTTT.

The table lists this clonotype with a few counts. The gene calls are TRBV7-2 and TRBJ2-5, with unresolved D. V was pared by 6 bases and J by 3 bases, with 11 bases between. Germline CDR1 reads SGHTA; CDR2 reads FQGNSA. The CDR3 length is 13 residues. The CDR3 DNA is TGTGCCAGCAGACTAAGGTCGGAAGAGACCCAGTACTTC. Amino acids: CASRLRSEETQYF.

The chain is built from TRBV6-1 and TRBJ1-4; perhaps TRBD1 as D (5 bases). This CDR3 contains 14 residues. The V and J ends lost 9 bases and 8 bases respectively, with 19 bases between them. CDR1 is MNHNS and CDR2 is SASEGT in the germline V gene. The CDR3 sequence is CARGGGDGLEKLFF. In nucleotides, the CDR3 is TGTGCCAGGGGCGGCGGGGACGGGTTGGAAAAACTGTTTTTT.